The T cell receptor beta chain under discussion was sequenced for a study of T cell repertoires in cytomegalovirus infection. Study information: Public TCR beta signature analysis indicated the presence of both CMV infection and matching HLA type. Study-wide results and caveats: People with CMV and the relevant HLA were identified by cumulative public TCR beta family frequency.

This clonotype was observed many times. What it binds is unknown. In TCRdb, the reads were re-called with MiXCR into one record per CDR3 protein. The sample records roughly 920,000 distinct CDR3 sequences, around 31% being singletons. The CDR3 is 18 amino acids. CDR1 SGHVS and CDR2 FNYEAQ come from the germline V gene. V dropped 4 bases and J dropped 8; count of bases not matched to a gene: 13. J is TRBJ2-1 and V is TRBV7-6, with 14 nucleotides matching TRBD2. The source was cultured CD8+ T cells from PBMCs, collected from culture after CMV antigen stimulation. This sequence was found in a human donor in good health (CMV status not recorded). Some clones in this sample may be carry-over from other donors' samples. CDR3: CASSSYIRLAGGRDEQFF. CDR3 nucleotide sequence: TGTGCCAGCAGCTCCTATATCCGACTAGCGGGGGGGAGGGATGAGCAGTTCTTC. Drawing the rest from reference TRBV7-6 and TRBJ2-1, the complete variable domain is GAGVSQSPRYKVTKRGQDVALRCDPISGHVSLYWYRQALGQGPEFLTYFNYEAQQDKSGLPNDRFSAERPEGSISTLTIQRTEQRDSAMYRCASSSYIRLAGGRDEQFFGPGTRLTVL.